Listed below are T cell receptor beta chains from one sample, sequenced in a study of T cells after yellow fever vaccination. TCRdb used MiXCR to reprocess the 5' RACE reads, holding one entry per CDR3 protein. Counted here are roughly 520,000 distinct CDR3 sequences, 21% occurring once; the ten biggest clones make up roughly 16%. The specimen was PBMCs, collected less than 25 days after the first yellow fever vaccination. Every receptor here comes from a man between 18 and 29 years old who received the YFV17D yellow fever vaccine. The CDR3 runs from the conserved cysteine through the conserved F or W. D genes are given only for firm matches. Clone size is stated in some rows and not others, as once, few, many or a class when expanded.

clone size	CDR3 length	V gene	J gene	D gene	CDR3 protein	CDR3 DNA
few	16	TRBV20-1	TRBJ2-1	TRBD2	CSASPYPLAGTNEQFF	TGCAGTGCTAGTCCTTACCCTCTAGCGGGGACCAATGAGCAGTTCTTC
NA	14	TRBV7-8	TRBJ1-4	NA	CASSLGTGREKLFF	TGTGCCAGCAGCTTAGGAACAGGGCGTGAAAAACTGTTTTTT
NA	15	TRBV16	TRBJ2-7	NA	CASSPRGEGGGEQYF	TGTGCCAGCAGCCCACGAGGAGAGGGAGGTGGCGAGCAGTACTTC
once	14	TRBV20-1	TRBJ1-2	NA	CSAFLGSSSYGYTF	TGCAGTGCTTTTTTGGGATCCTCTAGCTATGGCTACACCTTC
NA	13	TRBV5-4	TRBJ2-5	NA	CASSLEDGETQYF	TGTGCCAGCAGCTTGGAAGATGGAGAGACCCAGTACTTC
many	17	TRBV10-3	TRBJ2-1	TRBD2	CAISPQGRGGPSNEQFF	TGTGCCATCTCCCCCCAGGGGCGGGGGGGCCCGAGCAATGAGCAGTTCTTC
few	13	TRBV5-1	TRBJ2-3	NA	CASRSQGTDTQYF	TGCGCCAGCAGGAGTCAGGGCACAGATACGCAGTATTTT
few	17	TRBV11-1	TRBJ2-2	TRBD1	CASSPRHRGRGTGELFF	TGTGCCAGCAGCCCGCGGCACAGGGGGCGCGGGACCGGGGAGCTGTTTTTT
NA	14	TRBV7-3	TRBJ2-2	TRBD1	CASSSRQGFGELFF	TGTGCCAGCAGCTCACGACAGGGGTTCGGGGAGCTGTTTTTT
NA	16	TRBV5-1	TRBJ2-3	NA	CASSLEEGGLTDTQYF	TGCGCCAGCAGCTTGGAGGAGGGGGGCCTCACAGATACGCAGTATTTT
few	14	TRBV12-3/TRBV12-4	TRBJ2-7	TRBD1	CASNKQGAIYEQYF	TGTGCCAGCAACAAGCAGGGGGCTATTTACGAGCAGTACTTC
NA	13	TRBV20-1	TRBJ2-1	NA	CSARAVSYNEQFF	TGCAGTGCTAGAGCCGTGTCCTACAATGAGCAGTTCTTC
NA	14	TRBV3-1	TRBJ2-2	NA	CASSQGPGTGELFF	TGTGCCAGCAGCCAAGGTCCAGGGACCGGGGAGCTGTTTTTT
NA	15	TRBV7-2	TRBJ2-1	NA	CASSFSRDADNEQFF	TGTGCCAGCAGCTTCAGCCGGGACGCCGACAATGAGCAGTTCTTC
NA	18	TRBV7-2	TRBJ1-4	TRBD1	CASSLRGTGFTTNEKLFF	TGTGCCAGCAGCTTACGCGGGACAGGATTCACAACTAATGAAAAACTGTTTTTT
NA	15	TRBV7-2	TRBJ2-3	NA	CASSLVSLGTDTQYF	TGTGCCAGCAGCTTAGTCTCCCTAGGCACAGATACGCAGTATTTT
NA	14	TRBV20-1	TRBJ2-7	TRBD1	CSARAGTGTYEQYF	TGCAGTGCTAGAGCCGGGACAGGGACCTACGAGCAGTACTTC
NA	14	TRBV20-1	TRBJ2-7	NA	CSAMVLGSAYEQYF	TGCAGTGCTATGGTTTTAGGATCGGCCTACGAGCAGTACTTC
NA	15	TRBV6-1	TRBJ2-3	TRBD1	CASSRQGLGTDTQYF	TGTGCCAGCAGCCGACAGGGGTTAGGCACAGATACGCAGTATTTT
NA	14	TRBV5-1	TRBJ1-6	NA	CASWDGRTNSPLHF	TGCGCCAGCTGGGATGGGCGTACTAATTCACCCCTCCACTTT
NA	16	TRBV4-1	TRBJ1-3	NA	CASSQEGDRSGNTIYF	TGCGCCAGCAGCCAAGAGGGGGATCGCTCTGGAAACACCATATATTTT
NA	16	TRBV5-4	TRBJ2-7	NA	CASSRDGNPARSGQYF	TGTGCCAGCAGCCGGGACGGGAACCCCGCACGGTCAGGGCAGTACTTC
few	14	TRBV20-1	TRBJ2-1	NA	CSAKLGGSYNEQFF	TGCAGTGCCAAACTTGGGGGCTCCTACAATGAGCAGTTCTTC
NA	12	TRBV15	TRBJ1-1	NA	CATSRAEGHHEF	TGTGCCACCAGCAGAGCGGAGGGACACCACGAGTTT
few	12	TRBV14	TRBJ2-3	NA	CASSHWTDTQYF	TGTGCCAGCAGCCATTGGACAGATACGCAGTATTTT
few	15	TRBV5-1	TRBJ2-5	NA	CASSLLSSSRETQYF	TGCGCCAGCAGCTTGCTCTCTAGCTCGAGGGAGACCCAGTACTTC
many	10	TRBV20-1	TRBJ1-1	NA	CSARDNEAFF	TGCAGTGCTAGAGACAATGAAGCTTTCTTT
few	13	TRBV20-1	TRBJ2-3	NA	CSAATPGTDTQYF	TGCAGTGCTGCTACTCCTGGGACAGATACGCAGTATTTT
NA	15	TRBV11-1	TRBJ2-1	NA	CASSSYLRGYNEQFF	TGTGCCAGCAGTTCCTATTTGCGGGGCTACAATGAGCAGTTCTTC
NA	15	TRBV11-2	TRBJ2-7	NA	CASSLVFGQSYEQYF	TGTGCCAGCAGCTTAGTGTTCGGACAGAGCTACGAGCAGTACTTC
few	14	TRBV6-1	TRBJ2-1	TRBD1	CASRRQGLFAEQFF	TGTGCCAGCAGGCGACAGGGATTGTTCGCTGAGCAGTTCTTC
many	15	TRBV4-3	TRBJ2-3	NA	CASSQTPRGVDTQYF	TGCGCCAGCAGCCAAACCCCGAGGGGGGTAGATACGCAGTATTTT